The clone carrying this T cell receptor beta chain was recorded a few times. Its antigen is as yet unknown. This sample stems from a study of vaccination and CD4 T cells after COVID-19. The Oncomine TCR Beta short-read assay sequenced DNA from cultured CD4+ T cells. TCRdb re-called the PCR reads with MiXCR, one entry per CDR3 protein. Among approximately 13,000 distinct CDR3 sequences listed, approximately 49% were seen once. The germline CDR1 and CDR2 sequences are SNHLY and FYNNEI. The CDR3 runs 12 residues. V was shortened by 4 bases and J by 1 base, with 4 bases between the two germline ends. Sample treatment: roughly 10-day PBMC culture with coronavirus spike peptide pools or control peptides (ViraFEST assay).

The sequence derives from a human donor who had recovered from COVID-19. This material consisted of CD4+ T cells from blood, cultured in vitro, taken before SARS-CoV-2 vaccination. V is TRBV2 and J is TRBJ1-1; D remains ambiguous. This chain's CDR3 is CASSVENTEAFF. The DNA for the CDR3 is TGTGCCAGCAGTGTTGAGAACACTGAAGCTTTCTTT.